The clone carrying this TCR beta chain was found many times. This sample was taken from a study of neurological immune-mediated disorders. This sample's time point: longitudinal time-point 3. One entry per CDR3 protein, called by TCRdb with MiXCR from the 5' RACE reads. The sample includes fewer than 110,000 distinct CDR3 sequences, roughly a tenth of them seen just once. Material: PBMCs. The sequence came from a female donor with HTLV-1-associated myelopathy (HAM/TSP).

The CDR3 DNA reads TGCGCCAGCAGCCACGGGACCCTAGGCGATGAGCAGTTCTTC. Its translation: CASSHGTLGDEQFF. The chain joins TRBV5-1 to TRBJ2-1, with D tentatively TRBD1 or TRBD2 (5 bases each). Germline CDR1 is SGHRS and CDR2 is YFSETQ. V lost 4 bases and J 8 bases, leaving 16 bases between the germline ends. The CDR3 runs to 14 residues.